This TCR beta chain came from a study of cytomegalovirus exposure and HLA in healthy donors. The PCR made use of 60 Vbeta and 13 Jbeta primers. TCRdb's table, derived via immunoSEQ multiplex PCR, lists solely in-frame clones and lacks some. This table holds approximately 190,000 clones, roughly four fifths found once. Germline assignment: CDR1 SEHNR and CDR2 FQNEAQ (reference sequence). V lost 2 bases and J 3 bases, leaving 10 bases between the germline ends. The CDR3 is 14 residues long. The chain joins TRBV7-9 to TRBJ1-1, with unresolved D. This TCR derives from a woman between 50 and 59 years old in good health and CMV-seropositive. Sample: PBMCs. The CDR3 is CASSLQVIDTEAFF. CDR3 nucleotide sequence: TGTGCCAGCAGCTTACAGGTAATAGACACTGAAGCTTTCTTT.